The 31 T cell receptor beta chains below all came from one sample that was sequenced in a study of blood T cell repertoires in COVID-19. The assay was immunoSEQ multiplex PCR, and TCRdb's table has in-frame clones only and misses some. The sample includes approximately 200,000 clones, about three quarters of them seen just once. Specimen: peripheral blood. These receptors originate from a woman older than 75 with COVID-19, enrolled during active disease.

The chain recombines TRBV14 with TRBJ2-5; D is possibly TRBD2 (6 bases). The CDR3 has 14 amino acids. Germline CDR1 reads SGHDN; CDR2 reads FVKESK. The germline V and J ends were trimmed by 2 bases and 1 base, with 8 bases remaining between them. CDR3 DNA sequence: TGTGCCAGCAGCCAAAGGGGACTCCAAGAGACCCAGTACTTC. Translated: CASSQRGLQETQYF. Full variable domain (remainder filled in from reference TRBV14 and TRBJ2-5): EAGVTQFPSHSVIEKGQTVTLRCDPISGHDNLYWYRRVMGKEIKFLLHFVKESKQDESGMPNNRFLAERTGGTYSTLKVQPAELEDSGVYFCASSQRGLQETQYFGPGTRLLVL.

This rearrangement joins TRBV18 to TRBJ2-3; TRBD2 aligns across 10 bases. Germline CDR1 and CDR2: KGHSH and LQKENI. V gave up 6 bases and J gave up 1 base; unmatched junction bases: 1. This CDR3 has 14 amino acids. This CDR3 reads CASSGLAGTDTQYF. CDR3 bases: TGTGCCAGCTCCGGACTAGCGGGCACAGATACGCAGTATTTT.

This chain uses TRBV5-1 with TRBJ1-5; 7 bases line up with TRBD1. With V trimmed by 4 bases and J by 8 bases, 9 bases remained unmatched. The germline V gene has CDR1 SGHRS and CDR2 YFSETQ. This CDR3 is built from 14 residues. CDR3 region: CASSEGQLAEPQHF. CDR3 bases: TGCGCCAGCAGCGAGGGACAGCTCGCGGAGCCCCAGCATTTT.

V gene TRBV7-8 combines with J gene TRBJ2-5; no firm D call. Germline CDR1 SGHVS, CDR2 FQNEAQ. The CDR3 runs 12 residues. V was cut by 5 bases and J by 4 bases, with 8 bases left in between. The DNA of the CDR3 is TGTGCCAGCAGCCTCTCGAGAGAGACCCAGTACTTC. Translated, it gives CASSLSRETQYF.

The J gene is TRBJ1-2, the V gene TRBV5-6; TRBD1 is a possible D gene (6 bases). Germline V gene sequence: CDR1 SGHDT, CDR2 YYEEEE. The CDR3 is 16 amino acids. V was pared by 6 bases and J by 1 base, with 19 bases between. CDR3 amino acids: CASTSVHRDLNYGYTF. CDR3 DNA: TGTGCCAGCACCTCGGTTCACAGGGATCTTAACTATGGCTACACCTTC.

This rearrangement joins TRBV6-6 to TRBJ1-2, with D possibly matching TRBD1 (5 bases). The CDR3 extends over 15 amino acids. With 2 bases removed from V and 0 bases from J, the gap between germline ends came to 10 bases. Germline values: CDR1 MNHNY, CDR2 SVGAGI (reference sequence). The CDR3 DNA follows: TGTGCCAGCAGTTACGGGAAGACAGCTAACTATGGCTACACCTTC. Translating gives CASSYGKTANYGYTF.

In this sample, this clone turned up a few times. CDR3 in amino acids: CASSPEGKERVQYF. CDR3 DNA sequence: TGTGCCAGCAGCCCAGAGGGCAAGGAACGGGTGCAGTACTTC. The chain joins TRBV7-9 to TRBJ2-7; possibly TRBD2 for D (5 bases). CDR3 length: 14 residues. Between the trimmed V and J ends, which lost 5 bases and 9 bases, there was a span of 20 bases. Germline V lookup: CDR1 SEHNR, CDR2 FQNEAQ (reference sequence).

Written as DNA, the CDR3 is TGCGCCAGCAGCTTGATCTTAAACACCGGGGAGCTGTTTTTT. This gives the protein CASSLILNTGELFF. The chain combines TRBV5-1 with TRBJ2-2; D remains unclear. V was trimmed by 1 base and J by 2 bases, leaving 6 bases between them. Germline V CDR1 and CDR2: SGHRS, YFSETQ. The CDR3 sequence is 14 residues long.

V gene TRBV9 combines with J gene TRBJ1-2; TRBD1 matches at 7 bases. Looked up from germline, CDR1 is SGDLS and CDR2 is YYNGEE. The CDR3 runs to 14 residues. Germline trimming cut 3 bases from V and 8 bases from J; bases unmatched to any gene: 10. Here the CDR3 DNA reads TGTGCCAGCAGCGCCATGACAGGGTTCGGGGGCTACACCTTC. Translation gives CASSAMTGFGGYTF.

V usage is TRBV18 and J usage is TRBJ2-7; 9 bases line up with TRBD2. CDR3 length: 14 residues. With V trimmed by 1 base and J by 3 bases, 1 base remained unmatched. Germline V gene sequence: CDR1 KGHSH, CDR2 LQKENI. This CDR3 reads CASSPQRGDYEQYF. The CDR3 nucleotides are TGTGCCAGCTCACCACAGCGGGGGGACTACGAGCAGTACTTC.

In DNA form, the CDR3 reads TGCGCCAGCAGCCAAGATTACAGCGGCACCTCAGATACGCAGTATTTT. This gives the protein CASSQDYSGTSDTQYF. The chain links TRBV4-3 to TRBJ2-3; a possible D gene is TRBD2 (5 bases). The length of the CDR3 is 16 residues. V was pared by 0 bases and J by 4 bases, with 14 bases between. In germline, CDR1 is LGHNA, CDR2 YSLEER.

This clone was found once. The gene calls are TRBV11-1 and TRBJ2-7, with 10 bases matching TRBD1. In germline, CDR1 is SGHAT, CDR2 FQDESV (reference sequence). With 1 base clipped from V and 5 bases from J, the junction kept 8 bases outside the gene matches. The length of the CDR3 is 16 residues. In DNA, the CDR3 is TGTGCCAGCAGCTTAGAACCGGGACAGGGGCGAAACGAGCAGTACTTC. Protein sequence: CASSLEPGQGRNEQYF.

This clone appeared a few times. The chain couples TRBV7-9 to TRBJ2-7, with D maybe TRBD1 (6 bases). The CDR3 is 15 residues long. The germline gives CDR1 SEHNR, CDR2 FQNEAQ (reference sequence). Trimming took 0 bases from V and 3 from J, leaving 12 bases between them. This CDR3 is CASSLAPGQFYEQYF. CDR3 nucleotides: TGTGCCAGCAGCTTAGCGCCCGGACAGTTCTACGAGCAGTACTTC.

The V call is TRBV5-4, the J call TRBJ1-5; the match to TRBD1 covers 7 bases. Germline CDR1 is SGHNT and CDR2 is YYREEE (reference sequence). V shed 1 base, J shed 0 bases, and the junction held 10 bases outside the gene matches. The length of the CDR3 is 18 residues. In DNA form, the CDR3 reads TGTGCCAGCAGCTTGCGCTTAGACAGGGACTCTAGCAATCAGCCCCAGCATTTT. Residues: CASSLRLDRDSSNQPQHF.

This chain's CDR3 is CASSQETGTSVKQYF. The CDR3 nucleotides read TGTGCCAGCTCTCAAGAAACCGGGACTAGCGTAAAACAGTACTTC. V is TRBV18 and J is TRBJ2-7; 10 nucleotides line up with TRBD2. The CDR3 has 15 amino acids. The V segment lost 6 bases and the J segment 10 bases; nucleotides outside the gene matches: 15. Germline V CDR1 and CDR2: KGHSH, LQKENI.

The chain joins TRBV5-1 to TRBJ2-3, with 13 nucleotides matching TRBD2. This CDR3 has 16 amino acids. CDR1 is SGHRS and CDR2 is YFSETQ in the germline V gene. The V segment lost 4 bases and the J segment 9 bases; nucleotides outside the gene matches: 11. The CDR3 spells CASSRGLAGTSETQYF. As DNA, the CDR3 is TGCGCCAGCAGCCGGGGACTAGCGGGGACGTCTGAAACGCAGTATTTT.

This chain connects TRBV19 to TRBJ2-7; D may be TRBD1 (6 bases). There are 14 residues in the CDR3. CDR1 and CDR2 from the germline V gene are LNHDA and SQIVND (reference sequence). V was cut by 5 bases and J by 1 base, with 12 bases left in between. Here the CDR3 DNA reads TGTGCCAGTAGTTCGACAGGCGGATCCTACGAGCAGTACTTC. Translated: CASSSTGGSYEQYF.

A few counts support this clone. This chain links TRBV5-6 with TRBJ2-7, with D unresolved. The germline V gene encodes CDR1 SGHDT and CDR2 YYEEEE. Trimming took off 2 bases at V and 5 bases at J, with 8 bases between the two ends. The CDR3 is 12 residues long. CDR3 in DNA: TGTGCCAGCAGCTTTTGGTCGGACGAGCAGTACTTC. Encoded protein: CASSFWSDEQYF.

The chain links TRBV11-2 to TRBJ1-1; D may be TRBD1 (6 bases). From germline, CDR1 is SGHAT and CDR2 FQNNGV. CDR3 length: 14 amino acids. V was cut by 4 bases and J by 1 base, with 10 bases left in between. The CDR3 sequence: CASSSRDKNTEAFF. The CDR3 DNA sequence: TGTGCCAGCAGCTCCCGGGACAAGAACACTGAAGCTTTCTTT.

The chain couples TRBV30 to TRBJ1-2; TRBD1 aligns across 12 bases. CDR1 and CDR2 from the germline V gene are GTSNPN and SVGIG (reference sequence). This CDR3 has 16 residues. The trim removed 0 bases at V and 8 bases at J, leaving 10 bases unmatched. This chain's CDR3 is CAWSVPGDRGRWGYTF. The CDR3 DNA reads as TGTGCCTGGAGTGTACCGGGGGACAGGGGGCGCTGGGGCTACACCTTC. Based on the CDR3 plus reference TRBV30 and TRBJ1-2, the full variable domain is SQTIHQWPATLVQPVGSPLSLECTVEGTSNPNLYWYRQAAGRGLQLLFYSVGIGQISSEVPQNLSASRPQDRQFILSSKKLLLSDSGFYLCAWSVPGDRGRWGYTFGSGTRLTVV.

The chain joins TRBV28 to TRBJ1-2, with 9 bases that match TRBD1. The J segment lost 4 bases and the V segment lost 4 bases, leaving 7 bases of the junction unmatched. The CDR3 consists of 15 residues. CDR1 is MDHEN, CDR2 SYDVKM, per germline. For the CDR3, the DNA is TGTGCCAGCAGTTCTCCCGGGACAGGGATCTATGGCTACACCTTC. Translating gives CASSSPGTGIYGYTF.

V and J are TRBV19 and TRBJ2-1, with 10 bases lining up with TRBD2. The CDR3 consists of 18 residues. Germline V gives CDR1 LNHDA, CDR2 SQIVND (reference sequence). The V and J ends lost 9 bases and 7 bases, in that order; junction bases with no gene match: 21. CDR3 nucleotide sequence: TGTGCCAGCAACAAAGGGGGTACTAGCGGGATAATGGTAAATGAGCAGTTCTTC. Its translation: CASNKGGTSGIMVNEQFF.

The chain joins TRBV28 to TRBJ2-7; 10 bases are a match to TRBD2. CDR1 MDHEN and CDR2 SYDVKM come from the germline V gene. The CDR3 is 16 amino acids. The V and J ends lost 5 bases and 4 bases, in that order; junction bases with no gene match: 11. The CDR3 DNA follows: TGTGCCAGCAGTCCCCATGCTAGCGGGAGTATGTACGAGCAGTACTTC. This translates into CASSPHASGSMYEQYF.

The chain recombines TRBV2 with TRBJ1-1; a weak D match, TRBD1 (6 bases). Germline lookup yields CDR1 SNHLY and CDR2 FYNNEI. CDR3 length equals 13 residues. The V gene lost 5 bases and the J gene lost 3 bases, with 10 bases spanning the gap. This chain's CDR3 is CASSRQVDTEAFF. CDR3 in DNA: TGTGCCAGCAGTAGACAGGTGGACACTGAAGCTTTCTTT.

V usage is TRBV5-1 and J usage is TRBJ2-2; TRBD2 matches at 15 bases. With V trimmed by 2 bases and J by 5 bases, 4 bases remained unmatched. The germline V gene has CDR1 SGHRS and CDR2 YFSETQ. CDR3 length equals 17 residues. CDR3 region: CASSLGTSGRWTGELFF. CDR3 bases: TGCGCCAGCAGCTTAGGGACTAGCGGGAGGTGGACCGGGGAGCTGTTTTTT.

The chain carries TRBV4-2 and TRBJ2-3, with a tentative D call TRBD2 (5 bases). The germline V gene encodes CDR1 LGHNA and CDR2 YNFKEQ. V was shortened by 3 bases and J by 2 bases, with 9 bases between the two germline ends. This CDR3 has 14 residues. This chain's CDR3 is CASSHSGNTDTQYF. CDR3 sequence (DNA): TGTGCCAGCAGCCACTCCGGGAACACAGATACGCAGTATTTT.

This sequence joins TRBV19 and TRBJ1-3, with D perhaps matching TRBD1 (5 bases). The germline V and J ends were trimmed by 6 bases and 4 bases, with 7 bases remaining between them. The V gene's germline CDR1 is LNHDA and CDR2 SQIVND (reference sequence). The CDR3 contains 12 residues. CDR3 residues: CASRGLGNTIYF. The CDR3 DNA follows: TGTGCCAGTAGGGGACTCGGAAACACCATATATTTT.

V is TRBV15 and J is TRBJ2-7, with a weak D call TRBD1 (6 bases). V shed 0 bases and J shed 3 bases, with 12 bases lying between them. This CDR3 contains 15 residues. Germline-derived CDR1 and CDR2 are LNHNV and YYDKDF (reference sequence). The CDR3 loop is CATSRDLGQIYEQYF. CDR3 nucleotide sequence: TGTGCCACCAGCAGAGATTTGGGACAAATCTACGAGCAGTACTTC.

The V call is TRBV7-6, the J call TRBJ2-1; TRBD2 agrees at 8 bases. Germline CDR1 reads SGHVS; CDR2 reads FNYEAQ. This CDR3 has 16 amino acids. Trimming took 5 bases from V and 4 from J; bases not matched to a gene: 10. CDR3 protein: CASSPSGLAGYNEQFF. The CDR3 DNA sequence: TGTGCCAGCAGCCCATCAGGACTAGCAGGATACAATGAGCAGTTCTTC.

The J gene is TRBJ2-6, the V gene TRBV6-6; D is unresolved. V was cut by 8 bases and J by 1 base, with 6 bases left in between. This CDR3 region has 13 residues. Germline CDR1 reads MNHNY; CDR2 reads SVGAGI (reference sequence). For the CDR3, the DNA is TGTGCCAGCTCCTTTTCTGGGGCCAACGTCCTGACTTTC. Protein sequence: CASSFSGANVLTF.

The V call is TRBV6-6, the J call TRBJ2-1, with 9 bases matching TRBD2. This CDR3 region has 16 residues. Unmatched junction bases numbered 9, after V lost 2 bases and J lost 7 bases. The germline CDR1 and CDR2 sequences are MNHNY and SVGAGI (reference sequence). The CDR3 DNA reads TGTGCCAGCAGTTACCCGGCGGGAGGGCCGAGAAATGAGCAGTTCTTC. It translates to CASSYPAGGPRNEQFF.